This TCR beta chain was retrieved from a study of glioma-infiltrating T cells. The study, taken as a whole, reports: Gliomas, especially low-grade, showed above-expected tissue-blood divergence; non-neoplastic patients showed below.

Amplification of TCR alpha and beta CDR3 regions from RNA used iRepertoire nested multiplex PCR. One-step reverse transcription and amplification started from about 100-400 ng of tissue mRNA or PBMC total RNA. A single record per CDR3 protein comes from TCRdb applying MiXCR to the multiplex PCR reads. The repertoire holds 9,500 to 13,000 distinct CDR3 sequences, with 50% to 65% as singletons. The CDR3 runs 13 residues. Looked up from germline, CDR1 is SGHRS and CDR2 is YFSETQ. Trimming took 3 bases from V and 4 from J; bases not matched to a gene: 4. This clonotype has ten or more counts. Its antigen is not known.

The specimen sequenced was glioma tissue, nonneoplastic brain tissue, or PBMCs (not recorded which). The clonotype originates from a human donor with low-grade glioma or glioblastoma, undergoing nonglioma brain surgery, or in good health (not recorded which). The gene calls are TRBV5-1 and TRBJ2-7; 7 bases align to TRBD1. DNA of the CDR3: TGCGCCAGCAGCTGGGACAGACTGTACGAGCAGTACTTC. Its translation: CASSWDRLYEQYF.